These 30 T cell receptor beta chains were all obtained from the same sample, sequenced in a study of T cell responses to AZD1222 COVID-19 vaccine. Only in-frame clones appear in the TCRdb table, and some are missing; sequencing was by immunoSEQ multiplex PCR. The table has about 150,000 clones, around 85% seen once. Sequencing used peripheral blood, obtained on day 0 of MenACWY control vaccination. The source of these receptors is an adult in good health.

The chain carries TRBV5-1 and TRBJ2-5, with D perhaps being TRBD1 or TRBD2 (5 bases each). V was pared by 9 bases and J by 2 bases, with 17 bases between. CDR1 is SGHRS, CDR2 YFSETQ, per germline. CDR3 length equals 14 residues. CDR3 amino acids: CATAVGVRQETQYF. As DNA, the CDR3 is TGCGCCACCGCGGTGGGGGTGCGTCAAGAGACCCAGTACTTC.

V is TRBV7-2 and J is TRBJ1-3; D is undetermined. Germline-derived CDR1 and CDR2 are SGHTA and FQGNSA. The CDR3 spans 14 residues. V was cut by 7 bases and J by 4 bases, with 14 bases left in between. CDR3 loop: CASTPGVTGNTIYF. The CDR3 DNA reads as TGTGCCAGCACCCCCGGAGTGACAGGAAACACCATATATTTT. Full variable domain (rest looked up from reference TRBV7-2 and TRBJ1-3): GAGVSQSPSNKVTEKGKDVELRCDPISGHTALYWYRQSLGQGLEFLIYFQGNSAPDKSGLPSDRFSAERTGGSVSTLTIQRTQQEDSAVYLCASTPGVTGNTIYFGEGSWLTVV.

The CDR3, as DNA: TGTGCCAGCAAACCCCGACAGGGCCCCTACGAGCAGTACGTC. This sequence encodes CASKPRQGPYEQYV. The chain couples TRBV2 to TRBJ2-7, with 7 nucleotides matching TRBD1. The CDR3 spans 14 residues. Germline V gene sequence: CDR1 SNHLY, CDR2 FYNNEI. V lost 7 bases to trimming and J lost 2 bases; unmatched junction nucleotides: 8.

Only one count was recorded for this clone. The rearrangement links TRBV6-5 to TRBJ2-7; D might be TRBD2 (6 bases). The CDR3 is 13 amino acids. Trimming cost V 10 bases and J 2 bases, with 15 bases left between them. Looked up from germline, CDR1 is MNHEY and CDR2 is SVGAGI. CDR3 protein: CATETSRPYEQYF. CDR3 in DNA: TGTGCCACGGAGACTAGTAGACCCTACGAGCAGTACTTC.

This clone has only one observation. The chain has TRBV7-2 and TRBJ2-3; either TRBD1 or TRBD2 may supply D (5 bases each). Trimming shortened V by 0 bases and J by 1 base, and 11 bases separated the two germline ends. Germline CDR1 is SGHTA and CDR2 is FQGNSA. There are 16 residues in the CDR3. The CDR3 is CASSLASGAGTDTQYF. CDR3 coding DNA: TGTGCCAGCAGCTTAGCATCCGGGGCTGGCACAGATACGCAGTATTTT.

This clone was found a few times. The chain is built from TRBV6-5 and TRBJ1-5; 10 positions match TRBD1. The CDR3 spans 13 residues. Unmatched junction bases numbered 4, after V lost 10 bases and J lost 4 bases. From germline, CDR1 is MNHEY and CDR2 SVGAGI. The CDR3 loop is CATWTGGNQPQHF. DNA for the CDR3: TGTGCCACCTGGACAGGGGGGAATCAGCCCCAGCATTTT.

Only one count was recorded for this clone. The chain is built from TRBV5-4 and TRBJ2-7, with TRBD2 identical over 10 bases. Trimming removed 2 bases from V and 5 bases from J; junction bases left unmatched: 4. CDR1 SGHNT and CDR2 YYREEE come from the germline V gene (reference sequence). This CDR3 is 14 amino acids long. The CDR3 DNA sequence: TGTGCCAGCAGCTTCAATAGCGGGAGGAACGAGCAGTACTTC. It encodes CASSFNSGRNEQYF.

This rearrangement joins TRBV14 to TRBJ1-1, with TRBD1 as a possible D gene (5 bases). Between the trimmed V and J ends, which lost 10 bases and 7 bases, there was a span of 13 bases. The CDR3 is made up of 11 amino acids. Germline CDR1 is SGHDN and CDR2 is FVKESK. The DNA of the CDR3 is TGTGCCACCGGGGACGGTTATGAAGCTTTCTTT. This codes for CATGDGYEAFF.

V and J are TRBV12-3 or TRBV12-4 and TRBJ1-3; 7 bases line up with TRBD1. CDR3 length: 13 amino acids. J lost 4 bases, V lost 6 bases, and 3 bases had no gene match. The CDR3 spells CASRSTGGNTIYF. The CDR3 bases are TGTGCCAGCAGGTCGACAGGGGGAAACACCATATATTTT.

The chain joins TRBV19 to TRBJ2-1; TRBD1 might be the D (6 bases). V lost 2 bases and J 1 base, leaving 9 bases between the germline ends. The CDR3 runs to 15 residues. The germline gives CDR1 LNHDA, CDR2 SQIVND (reference sequence). Written as DNA, the CDR3 is TGTGCCAGTAGTATACCAACAGGGTCCTACAATGAGCAGTTCTTC. Its translation is CASSIPTGSYNEQFF.

V is TRBV5-1 and J is TRBJ2-1, with TRBD2 as a possible D gene (5 bases). Germline loops: CDR1 SGHRS, CDR2 YFSETQ. The germline V and J ends were trimmed by 2 bases and 2 bases, with 8 bases remaining between them. The CDR3 sequence is 14 residues long. CDR3 in DNA: TGCGCCAGCAGCTTCCGGGATACCTACAATGAGCAGTTCTTC. Translating it yields CASSFRDTYNEQFF. The variable domain in full, with the rest retrieved from reference TRBV5-1 and TRBJ2-1, is KAGVTQTPRYLIKTRGQQVTLSCSPISGHRSVSWYQQTPGQGLQFLFEYFSETQRNKGNFPGRFSGRQFSNSRSEMNVSTLELGDSALYLCASSFRDTYNEQFFGPGTRLTVL.

The chain joins TRBV7-2 to TRBJ2-7; D is unclear. The CDR3 is 14 residues long. The V gene's germline CDR1 is SGHTA and CDR2 FQGNSA. V lost 1 base, J lost 2 bases, and 9 bases lay in between. Written as DNA, the CDR3 is TGTGCCAGCAGCTTAGGGGGTGCCCCCTACGAGCAGTACTTC. It encodes CASSLGGAPYEQYF.

The rearrangement joins TRBV9 to TRBJ1-6, with TRBD1 as a possible D gene (5 bases). Trimming shortened V by 1 base and J by 5 bases, and 16 bases separated the two germline ends. The CDR3 spans 17 residues. Germline V lookup: CDR1 SGDLS, CDR2 YYNGEE. In DNA form, the CDR3 reads TGTGCCAGCAGCGTATCTTCAGGGCTCCGGCATAATTCACCCCTCCACTTT. Translated, it gives CASSVSSGLRHNSPLHF.

This clone was observed a handful of times. V and J are TRBV30 and TRBJ2-7, with D unresolved. The CDR3 has 14 amino acids. Trimming stripped 3 bases from V and 4 bases from J, with 16 bases between. Germline CDR1 GTSNPN, CDR2 SVGIG (reference sequence). The CDR3 DNA is TGTGCCTGGAGCTCTTGGGTCCTTGAGTACGAGCAGTACTTC. It yields the protein CAWSSWVLEYEQYF.

This chain connects TRBV24-1 to TRBJ2-1; a weak D match, TRBD2 (5 bases). Deletions cut 9 bases from V and 8 bases from J, with 19 bases between. Germline V lookup: CDR1 KGHDR, CDR2 SFDVKD. This CDR3 has 14 residues. The CDR3 nucleotides read TGTGCCACCTTGCAAAGCGGAACTACCCATGAGCAGTTCTTC. Translation: CATLQSGTTHEQFF.

This clone was seen a few times. J is TRBJ2-5 and V is TRBV5-4; TRBD2 matches 7 bases. The junction had 13 bases not matched to a gene; V was cut back by 0 bases and J by 5 bases. Germline V gene data show CDR1 as SGHNT and CDR2 as YYREEE (reference sequence). The CDR3 sequence is 17 residues long. The CDR3 loop reads CASSLAKGRESAETQYF. The CDR3 nucleotides are TGTGCCAGCAGCTTGGCCAAGGGGCGGGAGTCTGCGGAGACCCAGTACTTC.

This clone showed up just once. This chain connects TRBV2 to TRBJ1-1, with no clear D. The CDR3 has 11 residues. V lost 6 bases and J 2 bases, leaving 4 bases between the germline ends. In germline, CDR1 is SNHLY, CDR2 FYNNEI. The CDR3 nucleotides read TGTGCCAGCAGGGAAAACACTGAAGCTTTCTTT. Translated: CASRENTEAFF.

This clone has ten or more counts. In nucleotides, the CDR3 is TGTGCCAGCAGTGAATCGGAGAACACTGAAGCTTTCTTT. Encoded protein: CASSESENTEAFF. J is TRBJ1-1 and V is TRBV6-1; no definite D call. CDR3 size: 13 residues. V dropped 2 bases and J dropped 1 base, with 5 bases sitting between them. Per germline, CDR1 MNHNS and CDR2 SASEGT.

The rearrangement uses TRBV7-3 and TRBJ2-3, with a possible D match to TRBD2 (6 bases). V was shortened by 5 bases and J by 1 base, with 10 bases between the two germline ends. Germline V CDR1 and CDR2: SGHTA, FQGTGA. The length of the CDR3 is 14 residues. CDR3 bases: TGTGCCAGCAGCCGAGCGGGCCGCACAGATACGCAGTATTTT. Translation: CASSRAGRTDTQYF.

This chain links TRBV11-3 with TRBJ2-1, with TRBD2 matching 7 bases. This CDR3 is 14 amino acids long. Unmatched junction bases numbered 6, after V lost 4 bases and J lost 6 bases. Germline V gene data show CDR1 as SGHNT and CDR2 as YENEEA. The CDR3 region has the DNA TGTGCCAGCAGCTGGAGCGGGATAATCAATGAGCAGTTCTTC. Protein sequence: CASSWSGIINEQFF.

CDR3 residues: CASSVSITNYGYTF. The CDR3 DNA follows: TGTGCCAGCAGTGTATCGATAACTAACTATGGCTACACCTTC. This rearrangement joins TRBV2 to TRBJ1-2; no definite D call. This CDR3 has 14 residues. Germline assignment: CDR1 SNHLY and CDR2 FYNNEI. Deletions cut 4 bases from V and 0 bases from J, with 9 bases between. Full variable domain (missing parts from reference TRBV2 and TRBJ1-2): EPEVTQTPSHQVTQMGQEVILRCVPISNHLYFYWYRQILGQKVEFLVSFYNNEISEKSEIFDDQFSVERPDGSNFTLKIRSTKLEDSAMYFCASSVSITNYGYTFGSGTRLTVV.

This clone was found once. The chain combines TRBV7-9 with TRBJ2-7, with unresolved D. From germline, CDR1 is SEHNR and CDR2 FQNEAQ (reference sequence). Deletions cut 0 bases from V and 5 bases from J, with 5 bases between. This CDR3 region has 12 residues. As DNA, the CDR3 is TGTGCCAGCAGCTTAGCGGTCGACGAGCAGTACGTC. It encodes CASSLAVDEQYV.

Only one count was recorded for this clone. The chain employs TRBV10-1 and TRBJ2-1; 12 bases are a match to TRBD2. The CDR3 loop spans 14 amino acids. The V and J ends lost 3 bases and 9 bases, in that order; junction bases with no gene match: 3. CDR1 and CDR2 from the germline V gene are WNHNN and SYGVQD (reference sequence). The CDR3 DNA is TGCGCCAGCAGTGAAACTAGCGGGGGGTTTGAGCAGTTCTTC. It translates to CASSETSGGFEQFF.

The V gene is TRBV14, the J gene TRBJ2-5; 7 bases agree with TRBD2. Trimming at V came to 0 bases and at J to 2 bases, leaving 9 bases not matched to a gene. Germline CDR1 reads SGHDN; CDR2 reads FVKESK. The CDR3 runs 17 residues. For the CDR3, the DNA is TGTGCCAGCAGCCAAGATCCCCCAGCGGGGTATCAAGAGACCCAGTACTTC. It codes for CASSQDPPAGYQETQYF.

A single count supports this clone. A read error is possible here, since a much larger clone lies one base away. The genes are TRBV28 and TRBJ1-5; D is possibly TRBD1 (5 bases). Germline CDR1 is MDHEN and CDR2 is SYDVKM. Trimming shortened V by 5 bases and J by 2 bases, and 10 bases separated the two germline ends. The CDR3 consists of 14 residues. CDR3 residues: CASSRGRGNQPQHF. In DNA form, the CDR3 reads TGTGCCAGCAGTCGGGGGAGGGGCAATCAGCCCCAGCATTTT.

The V and J genes are TRBV30 and TRBJ1-5; D is unclear. Between the trimmed V and J ends, which lost 2 bases and 7 bases, there was a span of 12 bases. Germline V gives CDR1 GTSNPN, CDR2 SVGIG (reference sequence). This CDR3 is built from 13 residues. CDR3: CAWSKGPLQPQHF. Here the CDR3 DNA reads TGTGCCTGGAGTAAAGGACCTTTGCAGCCCCAGCATTTT.

The chain combines TRBV19 with TRBJ1-1, with no clear D. Deletions cut 3 bases from V and 4 bases from J, with 12 bases between. Per germline, CDR1 LNHDA and CDR2 SQIVND (reference sequence). This CDR3 has 14 residues. CDR3 protein: CASSIGYFGTEAFF. The CDR3 nucleotides read TGTGCCAGTAGTATTGGCTACTTCGGCACTGAAGCTTTCTTT. The whole variable domain, filled in from reference TRBV19 and TRBJ1-1, reads DGGITQSPKYLFRKEGQNVTLSCEQNLNHDAMYWYRQDPGQGLRLIYYSQIVNDFQKGDIAEGYSVSREKKESFPLTVTSAQKNPTAFYLCASSIGYFGTEAFFGQGTRLTVV.

J is TRBJ1-5 and V is TRBV10-3; D unresolved. This CDR3 spans 13 amino acids. Germline-derived CDR1 and CDR2 are ENHRY and SYGVKD. Trimming took 4 bases from V and 0 from J, leaving 4 bases between them. This CDR3 is CAISVVSNQPQHF. CDR3 DNA sequence: TGTGCCATCAGTGTGGTTAGCAATCAGCCCCAGCATTTT.

The chain links TRBV5-8 to TRBJ2-7; D possibly matches TRBD1 or TRBD2 (5 bases each). The CDR3 sequence is 15 residues long. From germline, CDR1 is SGHTS and CDR2 YDEGEE. Trimming took 3 bases from V and 2 from J, leaving 15 bases between them. The CDR3 region is CASSYRDPGTYEQYF. The CDR3 DNA follows: TGTGCCAGCAGCTATCGGGACCCTGGAACCTACGAGCAGTACTTC.

The CDR3: CASCVRYGEKLFF. DNA of the CDR3: TGCGCCAGCTGCGTTAGGTATGGTGAAAAACTGTTTTTT. V gene TRBV5-1 combines with J gene TRBJ1-4, with D hard to call. Looked up from germline, CDR1 is SGHRS and CDR2 is YFSETQ. The CDR3 runs to 13 residues. V shed 7 bases and J shed 7 bases, with 14 bases lying between them.